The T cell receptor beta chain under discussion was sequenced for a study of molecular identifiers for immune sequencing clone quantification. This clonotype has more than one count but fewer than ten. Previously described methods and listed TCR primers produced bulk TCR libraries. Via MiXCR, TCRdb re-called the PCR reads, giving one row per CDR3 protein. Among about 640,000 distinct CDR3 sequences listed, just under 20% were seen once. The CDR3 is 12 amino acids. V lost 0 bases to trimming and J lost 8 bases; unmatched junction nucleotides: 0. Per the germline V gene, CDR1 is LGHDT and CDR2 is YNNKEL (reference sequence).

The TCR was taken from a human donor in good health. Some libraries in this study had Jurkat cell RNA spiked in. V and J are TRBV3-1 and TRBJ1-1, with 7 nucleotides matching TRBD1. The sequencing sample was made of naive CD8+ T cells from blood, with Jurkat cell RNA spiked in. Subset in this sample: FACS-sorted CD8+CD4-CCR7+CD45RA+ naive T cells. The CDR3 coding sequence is TGTGCCAGCAGCCAAGAGACAGGGGAAGCTTTCTTT. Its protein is CASSQETGEAFF.